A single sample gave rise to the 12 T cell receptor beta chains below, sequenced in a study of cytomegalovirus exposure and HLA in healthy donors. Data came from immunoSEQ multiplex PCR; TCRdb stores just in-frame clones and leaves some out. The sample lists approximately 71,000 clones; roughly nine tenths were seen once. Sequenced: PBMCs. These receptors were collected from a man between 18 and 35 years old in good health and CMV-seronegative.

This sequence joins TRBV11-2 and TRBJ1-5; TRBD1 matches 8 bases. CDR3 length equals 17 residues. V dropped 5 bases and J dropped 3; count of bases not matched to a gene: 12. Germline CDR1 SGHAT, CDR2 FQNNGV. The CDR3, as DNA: TGTGCCAGCAGCACAATCATCGACAGGGGCGTCAATCAGCCCCAGCATTTT. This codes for CASSTIIDRGVNQPQHF.

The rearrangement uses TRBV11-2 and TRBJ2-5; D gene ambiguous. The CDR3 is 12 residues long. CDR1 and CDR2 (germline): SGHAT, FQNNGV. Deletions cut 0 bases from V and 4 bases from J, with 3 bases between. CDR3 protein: CASSLEAETQYF. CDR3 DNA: TGTGCCAGCAGCTTAGAAGCAGAGACCCAGTACTTC.

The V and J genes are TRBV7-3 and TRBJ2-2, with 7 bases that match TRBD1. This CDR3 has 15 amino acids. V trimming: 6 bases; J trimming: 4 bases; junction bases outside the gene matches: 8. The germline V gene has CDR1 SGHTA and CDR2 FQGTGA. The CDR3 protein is CASRRVGGSTGELFF. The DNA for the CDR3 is TGTGCCAGCAGAAGGGTAGGGGGCAGCACCGGGGAGCTGTTTTTT.

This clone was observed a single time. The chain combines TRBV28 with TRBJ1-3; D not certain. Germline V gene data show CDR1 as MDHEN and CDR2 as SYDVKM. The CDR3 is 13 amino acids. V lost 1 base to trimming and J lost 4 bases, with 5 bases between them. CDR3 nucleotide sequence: TGTGCCAGCAGTTTATTATTAGGAAACACCATATATTTT. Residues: CASSLLLGNTIYF.

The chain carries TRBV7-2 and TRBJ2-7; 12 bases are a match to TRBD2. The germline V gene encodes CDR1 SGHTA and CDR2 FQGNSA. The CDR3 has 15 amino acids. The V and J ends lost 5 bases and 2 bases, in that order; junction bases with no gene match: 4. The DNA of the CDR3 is TGTGCCAGCAGCGCCACTAGCGGGAGGACCTACGAGCAGTACTTC. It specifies CASSATSGRTYEQYF.

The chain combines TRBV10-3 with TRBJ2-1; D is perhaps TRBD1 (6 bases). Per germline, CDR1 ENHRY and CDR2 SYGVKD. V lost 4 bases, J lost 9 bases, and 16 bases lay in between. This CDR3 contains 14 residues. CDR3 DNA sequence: TGTGCCATCAGTGTCAGGGACATCTACGGTGAGCAGTTCTTC. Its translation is CAISVRDIYGEQFF.

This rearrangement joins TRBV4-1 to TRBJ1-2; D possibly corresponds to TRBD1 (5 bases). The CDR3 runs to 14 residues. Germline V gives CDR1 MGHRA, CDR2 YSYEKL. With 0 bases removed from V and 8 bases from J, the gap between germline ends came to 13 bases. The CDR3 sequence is CASSQEKQVYGYTF. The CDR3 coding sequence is TGCGCCAGCAGCCAAGAGAAACAGGTGTACGGCTACACCTTC.

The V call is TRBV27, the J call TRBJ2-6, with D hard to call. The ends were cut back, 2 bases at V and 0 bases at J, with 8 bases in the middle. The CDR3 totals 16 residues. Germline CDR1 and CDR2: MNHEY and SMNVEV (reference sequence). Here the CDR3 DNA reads TGTGCCAGCAGTTTAGTACAACCCTCTGGGGCCAACGTCCTGACTTTC. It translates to CASSLVQPSGANVLTF.

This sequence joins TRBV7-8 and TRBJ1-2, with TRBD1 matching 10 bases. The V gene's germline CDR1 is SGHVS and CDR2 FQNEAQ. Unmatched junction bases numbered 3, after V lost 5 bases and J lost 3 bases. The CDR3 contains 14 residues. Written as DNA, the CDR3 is TGTGCCAGCAGCAAGGGACAGGGGTACTATGGCTACACCTTC. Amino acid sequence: CASSKGQGYYGYTF.

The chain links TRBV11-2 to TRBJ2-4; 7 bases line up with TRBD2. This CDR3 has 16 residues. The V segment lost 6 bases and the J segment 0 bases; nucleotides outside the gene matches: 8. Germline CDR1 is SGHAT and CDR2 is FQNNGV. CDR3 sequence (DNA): TGTGCCAGCAGGGTCCCGGGCGGGGGAGCCAAAAACATTCAGTACTTC. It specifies CASRVPGGGAKNIQYF.

The CDR3 DNA is TGTGCCAGCAGCACCGGGAGTAGCGAGCAGTACTTC. Residues: CASSTGSSEQYF. V and J are TRBV6-6 and TRBJ2-7; a possible D gene is TRBD2 (6 bases). The CDR3 has 12 residues. V lost 6 bases to trimming and J lost 6 bases, with 12 bases between them. The germline V gene encodes CDR1 MNHNY and CDR2 SVGAGI (reference sequence).

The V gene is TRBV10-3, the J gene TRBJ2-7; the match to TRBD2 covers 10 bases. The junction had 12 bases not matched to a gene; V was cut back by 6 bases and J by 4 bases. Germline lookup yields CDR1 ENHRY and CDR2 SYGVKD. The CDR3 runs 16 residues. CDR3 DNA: TGTGCCATCAGCGACCCTGGACTAGCGGACCAGTACGAGCAGTACTTC. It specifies CAISDPGLADQYEQYF.